A single T cell receptor beta chain is shown here with its context. This record belongs to a study of blood T cell repertoires in COVID-19. Study-level background: Acute and convalescent COVID-19 samples came from the United States, Italy and Spain.

Germline CDR1 reads MGHRA; CDR2 reads YSYEKL. The CDR3 consists of 16 residues. Trimming cost V 1 base and J 3 bases; bases outside gene matches: 6. Per the original data handling: Amplification of reference gene primers was used by the study to estimate nucleated cell counts. Some clones are missing from TCRdb's copy, which holds only in-frame ones; the method was immunoSEQ multiplex PCR. V and J calls and clone size are given by that table; D and trimming were obtained from the DNA. The sample includes some 68,000 clones, 87% of them seen just once. Those enrolled in Seattle joined during active infection and were followed longitudinally afterward.

Specimen: peripheral blood. This clonotype was sampled from a woman between 50 and 59 years old with COVID-19, enrolled during active disease. J is TRBJ2-5 and V is TRBV4-1; 9 bases align to TRBD2. In DNA, the CDR3 is TGCGCCAGCAGCCAAGTAGGGCTAGCGGGAAAAGAGACCCAGTACTTC. It codes for CASSQVGLAGKETQYF.